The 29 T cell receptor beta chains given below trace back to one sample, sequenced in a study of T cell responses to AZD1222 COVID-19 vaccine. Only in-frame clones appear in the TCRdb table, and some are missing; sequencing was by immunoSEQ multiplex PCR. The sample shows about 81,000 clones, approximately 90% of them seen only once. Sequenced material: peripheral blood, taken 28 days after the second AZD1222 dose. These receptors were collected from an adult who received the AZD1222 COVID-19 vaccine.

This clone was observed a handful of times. The CDR3: CASSRTGDYEKLFF. In DNA, the CDR3 is TGTGCCAGCAGCCGTACAGGGGACTATGAAAAACTGTTTTTT. V is TRBV7-8 and J is TRBJ1-4, with 7 bases that match TRBD1. The CDR3 loop spans 14 amino acids. Trimming cost V 5 bases and J 6 bases; bases outside gene matches: 6. Germline assignment: CDR1 SGHVS and CDR2 FQNEAQ.

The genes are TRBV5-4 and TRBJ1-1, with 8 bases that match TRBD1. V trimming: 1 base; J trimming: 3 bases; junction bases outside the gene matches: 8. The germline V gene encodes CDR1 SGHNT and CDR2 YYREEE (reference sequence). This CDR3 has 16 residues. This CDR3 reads CASSLSPRGLDTEAFF. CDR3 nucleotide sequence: TGTGCCAGCAGCTTGAGCCCCAGGGGGCTGGACACTGAAGCTTTCTTT.

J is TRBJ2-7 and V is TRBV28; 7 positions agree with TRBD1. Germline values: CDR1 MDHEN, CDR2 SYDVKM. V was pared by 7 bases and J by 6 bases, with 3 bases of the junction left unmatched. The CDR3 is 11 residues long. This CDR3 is CASKTGAEQYF. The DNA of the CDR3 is TGTGCCAGCAAAACAGGGGCCGAGCAGTACTTC.

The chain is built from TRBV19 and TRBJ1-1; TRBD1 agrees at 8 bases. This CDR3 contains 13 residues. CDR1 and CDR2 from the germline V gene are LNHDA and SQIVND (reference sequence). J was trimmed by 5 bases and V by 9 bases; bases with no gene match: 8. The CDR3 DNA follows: TGTGCCAGCATTCAGGGGGCGCGGACTGAAGCTTTCTTT. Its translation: CASIQGARTEAFF.

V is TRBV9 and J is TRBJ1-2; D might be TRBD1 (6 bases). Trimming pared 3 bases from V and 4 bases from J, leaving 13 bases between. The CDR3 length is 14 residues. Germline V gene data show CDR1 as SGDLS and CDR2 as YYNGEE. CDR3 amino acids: CASSGLRGGYGYTF. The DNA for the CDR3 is TGTGCCAGCAGCGGCCTCAGGGGAGGCTATGGCTACACCTTC.

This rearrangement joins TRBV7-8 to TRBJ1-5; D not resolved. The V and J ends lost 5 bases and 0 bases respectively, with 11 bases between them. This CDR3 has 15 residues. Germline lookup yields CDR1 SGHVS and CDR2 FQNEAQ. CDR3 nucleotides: TGTGCCAGCAGCCCAGAGAAGAATAGCAATCAGCCCCAGCATTTT. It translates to CASSPEKNSNQPQHF.

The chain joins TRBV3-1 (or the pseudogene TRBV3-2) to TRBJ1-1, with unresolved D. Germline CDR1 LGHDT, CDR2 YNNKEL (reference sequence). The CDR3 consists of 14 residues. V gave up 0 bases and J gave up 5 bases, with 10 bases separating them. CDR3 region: CASSQDLRGTEAFF. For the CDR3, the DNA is TGTGCCAGCAGCCAAGATTTAAGAGGGACTGAAGCTTTCTTT.

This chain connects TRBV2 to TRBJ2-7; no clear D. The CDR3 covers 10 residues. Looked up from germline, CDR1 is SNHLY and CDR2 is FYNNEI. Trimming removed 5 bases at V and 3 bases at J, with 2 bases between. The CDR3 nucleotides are TGTGCCAGCAGTAACTACGAGCAGTACTTC. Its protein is CASSNYEQYF.

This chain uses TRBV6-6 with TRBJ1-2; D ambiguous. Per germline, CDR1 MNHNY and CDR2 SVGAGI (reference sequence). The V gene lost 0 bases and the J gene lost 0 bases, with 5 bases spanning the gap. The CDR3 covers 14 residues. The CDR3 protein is CASSYSAPNYGYTF. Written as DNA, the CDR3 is TGTGCCAGCAGTTACTCGGCACCTAACTATGGCTACACCTTC.

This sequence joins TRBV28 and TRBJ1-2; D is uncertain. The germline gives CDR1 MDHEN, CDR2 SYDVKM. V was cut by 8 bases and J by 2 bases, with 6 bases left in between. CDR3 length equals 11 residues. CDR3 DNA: TGTGCCAGCGCCAGCAACTATGGCTACACCTTC. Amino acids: CASASNYGYTF.

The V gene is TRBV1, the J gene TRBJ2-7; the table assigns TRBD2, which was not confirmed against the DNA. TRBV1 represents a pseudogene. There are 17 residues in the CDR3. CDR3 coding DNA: TGCACCAGCAGCCAAGAGTTAACCGGGACTAGCTTCTACGAGCAGTACTTC. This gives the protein CTSSQELTGTSFYEQYF.

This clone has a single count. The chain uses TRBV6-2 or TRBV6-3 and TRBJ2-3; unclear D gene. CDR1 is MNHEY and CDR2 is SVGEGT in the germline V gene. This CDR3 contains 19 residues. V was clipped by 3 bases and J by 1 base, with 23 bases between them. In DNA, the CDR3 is TGTGCCAGCAGTTATTCCACTTTTTCGGCCTCGGTGGGCACAGATACGCAGTATTTT. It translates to CASSYSTFSASVGTDTQYF.

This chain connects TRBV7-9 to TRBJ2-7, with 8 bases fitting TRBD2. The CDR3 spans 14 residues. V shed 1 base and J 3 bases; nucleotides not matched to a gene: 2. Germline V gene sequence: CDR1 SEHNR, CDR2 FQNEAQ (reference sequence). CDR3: CASSLGLALYEQYF. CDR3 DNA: TGTGCCAGCAGCTTAGGACTAGCGCTCTACGAGCAGTACTTC.

The CDR3, as DNA: TGTGCCAGCGCCTACACGCCAGGGGTAGCGGCAGATACGCAGTATTTT. Its protein product is CASAYTPGVAADTQYF. This sequence joins TRBV27 and TRBJ2-3, with D perhaps assigned TRBD1 or TRBD2 (6 bases each). CDR1 is MNHEY, CDR2 SMNVEV, per germline (reference sequence). The CDR3 is 16 amino acids. Trimming cost V 8 bases and J 4 bases, with 22 bases left between them.

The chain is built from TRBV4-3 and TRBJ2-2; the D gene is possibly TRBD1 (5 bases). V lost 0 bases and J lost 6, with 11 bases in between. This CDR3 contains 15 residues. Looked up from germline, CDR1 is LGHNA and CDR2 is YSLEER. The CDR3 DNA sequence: TGCGCCAGCAGCCAAGAGGGTGCAGGGCCCGGGGAGCTGTTTTTT. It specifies CASSQEGAGPGELFF.

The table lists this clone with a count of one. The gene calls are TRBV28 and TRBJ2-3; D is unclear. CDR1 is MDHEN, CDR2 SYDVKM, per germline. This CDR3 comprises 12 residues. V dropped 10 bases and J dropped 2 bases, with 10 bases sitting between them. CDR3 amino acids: CATSESTDTQYF. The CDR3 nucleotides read TGTGCCACCTCGGAGTCCACAGATACGCAGTATTTT.

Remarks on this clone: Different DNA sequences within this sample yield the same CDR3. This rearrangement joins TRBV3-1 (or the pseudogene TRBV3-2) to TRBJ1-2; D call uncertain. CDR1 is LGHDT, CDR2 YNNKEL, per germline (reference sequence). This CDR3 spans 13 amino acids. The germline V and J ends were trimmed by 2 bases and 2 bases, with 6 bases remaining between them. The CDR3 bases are TGTGCCAGCAGCCAACCAGGAAACTATGGCTACACCTTC. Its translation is CASSQPGNYGYTF.

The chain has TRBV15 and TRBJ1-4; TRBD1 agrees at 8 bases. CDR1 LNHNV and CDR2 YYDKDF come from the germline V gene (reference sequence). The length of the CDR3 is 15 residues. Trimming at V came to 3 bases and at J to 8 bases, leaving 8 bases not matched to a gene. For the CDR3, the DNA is TGTGCCACCAGCAGGGCAGGGGGCGCCGGGGAAAAACTGTTTTTT. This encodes CATSRAGGAGEKLFF.

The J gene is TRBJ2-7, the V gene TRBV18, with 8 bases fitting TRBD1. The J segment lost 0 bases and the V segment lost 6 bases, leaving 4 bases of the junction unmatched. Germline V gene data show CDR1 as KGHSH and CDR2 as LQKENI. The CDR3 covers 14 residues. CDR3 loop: CASSGTGVSYEQYF. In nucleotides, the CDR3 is TGTGCCAGCTCGGGGACAGGTGTCTCCTACGAGCAGTACTTC.

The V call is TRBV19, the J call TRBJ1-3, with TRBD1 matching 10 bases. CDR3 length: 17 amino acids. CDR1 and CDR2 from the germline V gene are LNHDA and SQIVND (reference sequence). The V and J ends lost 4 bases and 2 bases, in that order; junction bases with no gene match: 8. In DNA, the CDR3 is TGTGCCAGTAGTAACCCGGGACAGGGGAGAACTGGAAACACCATATATTTT. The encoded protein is CASSNPGQGRTGNTIYF.

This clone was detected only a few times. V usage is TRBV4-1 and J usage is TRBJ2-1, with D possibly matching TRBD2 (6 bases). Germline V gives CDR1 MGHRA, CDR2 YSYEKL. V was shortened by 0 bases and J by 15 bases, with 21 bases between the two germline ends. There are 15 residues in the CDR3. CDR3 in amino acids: CASSQDGARAGSRFF. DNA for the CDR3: TGCGCCAGCAGCCAAGATGGGGCTAGGGCGGGATCTCGGTTCTTC.

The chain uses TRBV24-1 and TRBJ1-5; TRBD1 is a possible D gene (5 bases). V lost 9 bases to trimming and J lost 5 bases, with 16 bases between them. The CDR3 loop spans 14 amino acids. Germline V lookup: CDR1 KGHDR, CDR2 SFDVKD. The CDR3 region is CATGEGAGDQPQHF. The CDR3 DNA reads TGTGCCACCGGGGAAGGGGCCGGGGATCAGCCCCAGCATTTT.

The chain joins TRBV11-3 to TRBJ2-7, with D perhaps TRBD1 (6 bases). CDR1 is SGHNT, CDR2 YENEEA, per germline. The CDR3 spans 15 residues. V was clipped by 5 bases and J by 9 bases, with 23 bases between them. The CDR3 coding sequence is TGTGCCAGCAGCCCCTCTGGGGGCCAAGGGATAAGGCAGTACTTC. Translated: CASSPSGGQGIRQYF.

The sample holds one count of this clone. This chain's CDR3 is CAISEKDNSPLHF. The CDR3 coding sequence is TGTGCCATTTCTGAAAAGGATAATTCACCCCTCCACTTT. The V and J genes are TRBV28 and TRBJ1-6; D gene unclear. Germline CDR1 MDHEN, CDR2 SYDVKM. CDR3 length equals 13 residues. V was shortened by 10 bases and J by 5 bases, with 12 bases between the two germline ends.

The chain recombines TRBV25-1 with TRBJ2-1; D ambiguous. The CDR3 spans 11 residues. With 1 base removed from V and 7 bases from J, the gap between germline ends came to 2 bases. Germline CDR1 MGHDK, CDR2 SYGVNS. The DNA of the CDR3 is TGTGCCAGCAGTGAATGGAATGAGCAGTTCTTC. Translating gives CASSEWNEQFF.

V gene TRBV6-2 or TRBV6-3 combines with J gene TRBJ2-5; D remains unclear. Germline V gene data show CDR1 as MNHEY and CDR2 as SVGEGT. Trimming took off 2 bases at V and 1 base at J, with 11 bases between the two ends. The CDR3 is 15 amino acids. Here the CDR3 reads CASSYVLAAQETQYF. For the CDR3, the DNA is TGTGCCAGCAGTTACGTCCTTGCCGCCCAAGAGACCCAGTACTTC.

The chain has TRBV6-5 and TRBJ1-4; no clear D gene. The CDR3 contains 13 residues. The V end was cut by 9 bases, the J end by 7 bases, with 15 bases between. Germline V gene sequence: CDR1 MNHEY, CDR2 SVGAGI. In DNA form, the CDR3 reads TGTGCCAGTTCTCTAGATGATGGTGAAAAACTGTTTTTT. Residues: CASSLDDGEKLFF.

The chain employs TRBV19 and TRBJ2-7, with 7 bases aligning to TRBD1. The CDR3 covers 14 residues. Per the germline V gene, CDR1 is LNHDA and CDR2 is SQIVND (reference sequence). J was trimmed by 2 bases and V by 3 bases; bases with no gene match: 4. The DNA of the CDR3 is TGTGCCAGTAGTATGAACAGGGGAGCCTACGAGCAGTACTTC. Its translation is CASSMNRGAYEQYF.

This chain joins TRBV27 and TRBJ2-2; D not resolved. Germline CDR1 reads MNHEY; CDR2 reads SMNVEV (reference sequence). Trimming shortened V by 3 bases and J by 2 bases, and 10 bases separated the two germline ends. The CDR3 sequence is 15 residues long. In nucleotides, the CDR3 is TGTGCCAGCAGTTTTTCTACAACCAACACCGGGGAGCTGTTTTTT. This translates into CASSFSTTNTGELFF.